This record concerns one TCR beta chain sequence. Its antigen has not been determined. Per-base qualities were not stored, and no clone one base away is much larger. Donors were healthy HIV-negative adults with no recently reported acute infections or vaccinations. Every donor was a Caucasian adult residing in Nashville, Tennessee, USA. Magnetic negative selection was used to enrich CD4+ T cells, after which naive cells were positively selected on CD45RA and the negative fraction became the memory subset. Blood was collected by leukapheresis, and PBMCs were isolated by Ficoll-Histopaque density gradient centrifugation and then cryopreserved in liquid nitrogen vapor phase. Analytical flow cytometry was used to check the purity and quantity of every magnetically sorted T cell population. From each sorted fraction, genomic DNA was isolated and quantified by UV absorbance on a Nanodrop 2000c. This specimen comes from a study of shared clonotypes between healthy human individuals (TCRdb year 2020). As for the study more broadly: The cohort comprised two women and a few men aged 18 to 49 years. Leukapheresis yielded between about 0.9 and 10 billion PBMCs per donor. To estimate repertoire size and how much clonotype sharing occurs between individuals, the study deeply sequenced the blood TCR repertoires of five healthy adults. Different laboratories and diverse techniques were used to prepare libraries and sequence TCR repertoires, to increase sequencing depth and limit assay-specific biases. For each donor, CD4 naive and CD4 memory were each run on three plates, CD8 naive on two plates, and CD8 memory on one plate.

General study outcomes and caveats: Clonotypes shared by all four sorted-subset donors showed higher generation probabilities than non-shared clonotypes. Pairwise subsampling led to the expectation that sequencing depth would affect the degree of clonotype sharing among donors. The genetic and exposure-history diversity represented was limited by the small number of donors. Rarefaction of sorted-subset datasets indicated incomplete sequencing despite the large sequencing depth. Sampling was restricted to blood, and TCR repertoires in tissue are likely to differ from TCR repertoires in blood. Naive subsets generally had larger estimated clonotype richness than memory subsets did. When a few donors were compared, the shared fraction of clonotypes was 5% to 6.5% for naive CD4, approximately 3.3% for naive CD8, 2.3% for memory CD4, and less than 0.5% for memory CD8.

Using the deep immunoSEQ assay, multiplex PCR amplified TCR CDR3 regions from genomic DNA. Extracted genomic DNA from each cell subset was spread evenly across all wells of several immunoSEQ 96-well plates, with each plate serving as a replicate. For sorted subsets, each replicate PCR was loaded with 200 ng genomic DNA, equivalent to some 27,000 T cell genomes. Purified libraries were measured with a Qubit 3.0 fluorometer, size-checked on a Bioanalyzer 2100, and measured again with the KAPA Library Quantification kit. Every immunoSEQ 96-well plate was sequenced on a dedicated single-read 150-cycle Illumina NextSeq 550 flow cell. The study's own analysis went as follows. The immunoSEQ output contained only junctional sequences without quality scores, so filtering could not match that applied to full-length reads. Sequences were annotated with PyIR, a Python wrapper for IgBLAST v1.9, and V/J genes and CDR3 were assigned using IMGT germline references. Any read was removed if the V/J assignment was weak (E-value above 1e-6), the CDR3 was missing, or the read contained stop codons, out-of-frame junctions, or ambiguous translated residues. V3J clonotypes were defined as sequences sharing an identical inferred V gene, J gene, and CDR3 amino acid sequence. The percentage overlap between two repertoires was calculated by dividing the number of shared unique clonotypes by the size of the smaller repertoire. Richness of each repertoire was evaluated using RTK rarefaction, the Chao1 estimator, and Recon v2.1 estimates of unobserved clonotypes. Generation probabilities for all TCRbeta clonotypes obtained by the gDNA method from four donors were computed using OLGA. Entries here come from immuneACCESS through TCRdb and include only in-frame sequences with V and J called. Some clones fail to appear in such tables; in the studies checked, an unresolved V gene covers under half of the shortfall, and the cause of the remainder is unknown. V, J and clone size were drawn from that table, and D and trimming were deduced from the DNA. The table for this sample lists around 1,000,000 clones; around three quarters of them were counted only once. Clones ranked in the top ten supply approximately 0.9% of the sample.

Sequencing input: memory CD4+ T cells from PBMCs. The meaning of the sample's cell subset or site label: CD45RA-negative fraction. The receptor was derived from a man between 18 and 35 years old in good health. Some clones in this sample may be carry-over from other donors' samples.

CDR3 protein: CASSIGTSGPYEQYF. In nucleotide form, the sequence is TGTGCCAGCAGTATCGGGACTAGCGGTCCCTACGAGCAGTACTTC. The rearrangement combines TRBV28 with TRBJ2-7; TRBD2 lines up with 11 middle nucleotides. The germline V gene gives CDR1 as MDHEN and CDR2 as SYDVKM. From its cysteine to its phenylalanine, the CDR3 spans 15 amino acids. CDR3 DNA is the only sequence kept; it has 45 bases, read in frame from the first base. V ends up 5 bases short and J 2 bases short, with an unmatched junction base count of 5.